Listed here are 26 T cell receptor beta chains from one sample, sequenced in a study of neurological immune-mediated disorders (dated by TCRdb to about 2019). Library method: 5' RACE. Sequencer: Illumina HiSeq 2500. The public sequencing data were trimmed at Q25 with fastp and processed into clonotypes with MiXCR by TCRdb, which kept only in-frame beta chains. Entries are consolidated by CDR3 protein sequence, retaining the most common genes and DNA. Across this sample there are under 85,000 distinct CDR3 sequences, with over 5% seen only once. The ten biggest clones cover about 5% of the sample. Specimen: PBMCs. These receptor sequences come from a human donor with multiple sclerosis. The donor label of this sample is uncertain.

This clonotype has a count of ten or more. J is TRBJ2-3 and V is TRBV5-1; no reliable D call. This CDR3 region has 14 residues. CDR1 SGHRS and CDR2 YFSETQ come from the germline V gene. The V gene lost 2 bases and the J gene lost 3 bases, with 10 bases spanning the gap. DNA of the CDR3: TGCGCCAGCAGCTTCAGCCCGGCTACAGATACGCAGTATTTT. This gives the protein CASSFSPATDTQYF.

This clonotype was recorded at least ten times. The chain joins TRBV4-1 to TRBJ2-1; D uncertain. CDR1 is MGHRA and CDR2 is YSYEKL in the germline V gene. V dropped 4 bases and J dropped 4 bases, with 14 bases sitting between them. The CDR3 sequence is 15 residues long. The CDR3 nucleotides are TGCGCCAGCAGCCGCTCCTACCTCTCTTACAATGAGCAGTTCTTC. Its translation is CASSRSYLSYNEQFF.

There are many counts of this clonotype. This rearrangement joins TRBV11-1 to TRBJ2-7, with D hard to call. Trimming removed 6 bases from V and 0 bases from J, with 9 bases in between. From germline, CDR1 is SGHAT and CDR2 FQDESV (reference sequence). This CDR3 has 13 amino acids. The CDR3 coding sequence is TGTGCCAGCAGTATCCTAGGCTCCTACGAGCAGTACTTC. Protein product: CASSILGSYEQYF.

This clonotype was recorded many times. This chain uses TRBV6-6 with TRBJ1-2; weak D call: TRBD1 (6 bases). This CDR3 has 13 residues. V lost 6 bases, J lost 6 bases, and 14 bases lay in between. The germline CDR1 and CDR2 sequences are MNHNY and SVGAGI (reference sequence). CDR3 in amino acids: CASRTWGGDGYTF. CDR3 bases: TGTGCCAGCAGAACCTGGGGGGGCGATGGCTACACCTTC.

In this sample, this clonotype turned up many times. The chain carries TRBV4-1 and TRBJ1-1, with 7 bases that match TRBD1. Losses at the gene ends were 3 bases for V and 2 bases for J; bases not matched to a gene: 6. The CDR3 covers 15 residues. Germline V lookup: CDR1 MGHRA, CDR2 YSYEKL. The CDR3 DNA sequence: TGCGCCAGCAGCCACGAACAGGGGCTAAACACTGAAGCTTTCTTT. Protein: CASSHEQGLNTEAFF.

This clonotype was detected ten times or more. The chain combines TRBV5-1 with TRBJ2-3; the D is unclear. Deletions cut 3 bases from V and 2 bases from J, with 13 bases between. CDR3 size: 15 residues. Germline V lookup: CDR1 SGHRS, CDR2 YFSETQ. Written as DNA, the CDR3 is TGCGCCAGCAGCTCGGACGGAGCTAACACAGATACGCAGTATTTT. Translated, it gives CASSSDGANTDTQYF.

This clonotype was seen ten or more times. CDR3 region: CASSLTGAKQFF. The CDR3 DNA is TGTGCCAGCAGCTTGACAGGGGCGAAGCAGTTCTTC. This chain connects TRBV11-2 to TRBJ2-1; 8 positions match TRBD1. V shed 3 bases and J 11 bases; nucleotides not matched to a gene: 3. The CDR3 is 12 residues long. Germline CDR1 is SGHAT and CDR2 is FQNNGV.

The table lists this clonotype with many counts. The rearrangement uses TRBV11-3 and TRBJ2-1, with TRBD2 matching 12 bases. After removal of 1 base from V and 9 bases from J, the junction contained 4 bases not matched to a gene. The CDR3 runs to 15 residues. Germline V gene data show CDR1 as SGHNT and CDR2 as YENEEA. The CDR3 loop reads CASSLGLAGDGEQFF. Here the CDR3 DNA reads TGTGCCAGCAGCTTAGGACTAGCGGGGGACGGTGAGCAGTTCTTC.

In its sample, this clonotype was seen many times. The chain links TRBV5-1 to TRBJ1-3; D gene ambiguous. The CDR3 runs to 14 residues. Germline V lookup: CDR1 SGHRS, CDR2 YFSETQ. V was trimmed by 0 bases and J by 1 base, leaving 5 bases between them. The CDR3 DNA is TGCGCCAGCAGCTTGGGGGGATCTGGAAACACCATATATTTT. It is translated as CASSLGGSGNTIYF.

This clonotype was found many times. The V call is TRBV5-6, the J call TRBJ2-7; D remains unclear. The CDR3 is made up of 12 amino acids. V was cut by 4 bases and J by 3 bases, with 8 bases left in between. Germline loops: CDR1 SGHDT, CDR2 YYEEEE. CDR3 residues: CASSTNIYEQYF. CDR3 sequence (DNA): TGTGCCAGCAGCACTAACATCTACGAGCAGTACTTC.

Sample share makes this clonotype medium-sized. The genes are TRBV7-6 and TRBJ1-6; no clear D gene. This CDR3 comprises 15 residues. CDR1 SGHVS and CDR2 FNYEAQ come from the germline V gene. Deletions cut 2 bases from V and 4 bases from J, with 9 bases between. The CDR3 here is CASSLMGTYNSPLHF. CDR3 in DNA: TGTGCCAGCAGCTTAATGGGCACATATAATTCACCCCTCCACTTT.

The table lists this clonotype with many counts. V usage is TRBV6-6 and J usage is TRBJ1-1; 8 nucleotides line up with TRBD1. In germline, CDR1 is MNHNY, CDR2 SVGAGI (reference sequence). This CDR3 has 14 residues. The J segment lost 1 base and the V segment lost 6 bases, leaving 4 bases of the junction unmatched. In nucleotides, the CDR3 is TGTGCCAGCAGCACCGGACAGGGGAACACTGAAGCTTTCTTT. It specifies CASSTGQGNTEAFF.

This clonotype was detected many times. Here the CDR3 DNA reads TGTGCCAGCAGCCAAGATCAAACAGAGAACACTGAAGCTTTCTTT. As protein: CASSQDQTENTEAFF. The chain joins TRBV3-1 to TRBJ1-1; D gene ambiguous. The germline V gene has CDR1 LGHDT and CDR2 YNNKEL (reference sequence). Trimming took off 0 bases at V and 1 base at J, with 9 bases between the two ends. The CDR3 contains 15 residues.

This clonotype was seen at least ten times. This sequence joins TRBV5-1 and TRBJ1-1; no firm D call. CDR3 length equals 14 residues. Trimming shortened V by 2 bases and J by 1 base, and 9 bases separated the two germline ends. Germline loops: CDR1 SGHRS, CDR2 YFSETQ. DNA for the CDR3: TGCGCCAGCAGCTTTGTTGTAGGGAACACTGAAGCTTTCTTT. It encodes CASSFVVGNTEAFF.

This clonotype was detected many times. The rearrangement uses TRBV20-1 and TRBJ2-3; 10 bases line up with TRBD2. V lost 6 bases to trimming and J lost 5 bases; unmatched junction nucleotides: 8. CDR1 DFQATT and CDR2 SNEGSKA come from the germline V gene (reference sequence). The CDR3 sequence is 14 residues long. The CDR3, as DNA: TGCAGTGCCCAAGCGGGGGGGCCTAGAGATACGCAGTATTTT. This encodes CSAQAGGPRDTQYF.

This clonotype was seen at least ten times. The chain links TRBV15 to TRBJ2-1; TRBD2 agrees at 9 bases. CDR3 length: 15 amino acids. Germline CDR1 is LNHNV and CDR2 is YYDKDF (reference sequence). The J segment lost 4 bases and the V segment lost 0 bases, leaving 1 base of the junction unmatched. The CDR3 loop is CATSRELAGYNEQFF. The CDR3 DNA reads as TGTGCCACCAGCAGAGAGCTAGCGGGGTACAATGAGCAGTTCTTC.

In its sample, this clonotype was seen many times. The chain employs TRBV7-2 and TRBJ2-3; TRBD1 might be the D (5 bases). Germline CDR1 SGHTA, CDR2 FQGNSA. Trimming took 0 bases from V and 1 from J, leaving 8 bases between them. CDR3 size: 15 residues. The CDR3 bases are TGTGCCAGCAGCTTAGCGCAGGGCCGCACAGATACGCAGTATTTT. Protein: CASSLAQGRTDTQYF.

This clonotype was seen repeatedly, ten times or more. CDR3 nucleotides: TGTGCCATCAGTGGGGGACTAGCGGGGGGCCGAGCAGAAGTAGATACGCAGTATTTT. Translated: CAISGGLAGGRAEVDTQYF. The V call is TRBV10-3, the J call TRBJ2-3, with TRBD2 identical over 15 bases. Germline CDR1 is ENHRY and CDR2 is SYGVKD. Trimming cost V 4 bases and J 5 bases; bases outside gene matches: 13. The CDR3 runs 19 residues.

This clonotype was observed many times. CDR3 sequence: CAWSPSPAGGAMGTDTQYF. The CDR3 DNA reads as TGTGCCTGGAGTCCTTCACCGGCCGGGGGGGCAATGGGGACAGATACGCAGTATTTT. The rearrangement links TRBV30 to TRBJ2-3, with 8 positions matching TRBD2. Germline CDR1 and CDR2: GTSNPN and SVGIG (reference sequence). V lost 2 bases to trimming and J lost 3 bases; unmatched junction nucleotides: 19. The CDR3 loop spans 19 amino acids.

The sample holds many counts of this clonotype. This chain uses TRBV20-1 with TRBJ1-2; D is ambiguous. The germline V gene encodes CDR1 DFQATT and CDR2 SNEGSKA (reference sequence). V was pared by 6 bases and J by 3 bases, with 20 bases between. The CDR3 runs to 15 residues. As DNA, the CDR3 is TGCAGTGCCCGAGGGCCCCAGAAACGTGACTATGGCTACACCTTC. Amino acids: CSARGPQKRDYGYTF.

This clonotype was counted ten times or more. J is TRBJ1-1 and V is TRBV5-1; D not resolved. Between the trimmed V and J ends, which lost 0 bases and 2 bases, there was a span of 5 bases. The CDR3 consists of 13 residues. Germline values: CDR1 SGHRS, CDR2 YFSETQ. The CDR3 loop reads CASSLGTNTEAFF. The CDR3 DNA is TGCGCCAGCAGCTTGGGCACTAACACTGAAGCTTTCTTT.

This clonotype was observed a handful of times. This chain joins TRBV21-1 and TRBJ2-2. TRBV21-1 is shown as a pseudogene. The CDR3 has 12 residues. CDR3 amino acids: CAKLANTGELFF. CDR3 nucleotides: TGTGCAAAGCTCGCGAACACCGGGGAGCTGTTTTTT.

This clonotype was found a few times. V gene TRBV6-5 combines with J gene TRBJ1-1, with 7 bases identical to TRBD1. Germline CDR1 MNHEY, CDR2 SVGAGI. The CDR3 totals 15 residues. V lost 6 bases, J lost 5 bases, and 12 bases stayed unmatched. The CDR3 region is CASRLYRGGRTEAFF. CDR3 coding DNA: TGTGCCAGCAGACTCTACAGGGGAGGAAGGACTGAAGCTTTCTTT.

This clonotype appeared many times. V usage is TRBV11-1 and J usage is TRBJ2-7; possibly TRBD1 for D (6 bases). The V gene lost 6 bases and the J gene lost 3 bases, with 9 bases spanning the gap. The CDR3 is 12 amino acids. Germline V CDR1 and CDR2: SGHAT, FQDESV (reference sequence). CDR3 DNA: TGTGCCAGCAGTGGACAGCTCTACGAGCAGTACTTC. It yields the protein CASSGQLYEQYF.

In its sample, this clonotype was seen many times. The rearrangement uses TRBV7-9 and TRBJ1-2; D is possibly TRBD1 (5 bases). Between the trimmed V and J ends, which lost 5 bases and 6 bases, there was a span of 25 bases. The CDR3 sequence is 17 residues long. Germline V lookup: CDR1 SEHNR, CDR2 FQNEAQ (reference sequence). CDR3 DNA sequence: TGTGCCAGCAGCGCCGGGACGCTCGGAAGGAAATTCGATGGCTACACCTTC. Translation: CASSAGTLGRKFDGYTF.

At least ten counts were recorded for this clonotype. The chain recombines TRBV12-3 or TRBV12-4 with TRBJ2-1; 11 bases align to TRBD2. CDR3 length: 16 amino acids. The trim removed 6 bases at V and 3 bases at J, leaving 7 bases unmatched. The CDR3 reads CASRTGTSGVYNEQFF. The DNA of the CDR3 is TGTGCCAGCAGAACCGGGACTAGCGGTGTCTACAATGAGCAGTTCTTC.